Following are 7 T cell receptor beta chains from one sample sequenced in a study of beta chain features in type 1 diabetes. Every isolated RNA sample was fully reverse transcribed, so sequencing captured expressed TCRB transcripts. Using immunoSEQ multiplex PCR, the repertoire was profiled, and TCRdb retains in-frame clones only, with some absent. The sample holds approximately 140,000 clones, roughly 9.7% seen once. Material: central memory CD4+ T cells from blood. The receptors come from a woman in her thirties or forties in good health.

This rearrangement joins TRBV6-5 to TRBJ2-3; D may be TRBD1 (6 bases). The CDR3 is 14 amino acids. Germline lookup yields CDR1 MNHEY and CDR2 SVGAGI. The V and J ends lost 5 bases and 1 base respectively, with 10 bases between them. The CDR3 DNA follows: TGTGCCAGCAGTCCAAGACAGGGCACAGATACGCAGTATTTT. Encoded protein: CASSPRQGTDTQYF.

This chain links TRBV5-1 with TRBJ2-7; 14 bases match TRBD2. This CDR3 is 18 amino acids long. Germline-derived CDR1 and CDR2 are SGHRS and YFSETQ. Germline trimming cut 3 bases from V and 0 bases from J; bases unmatched to any gene: 8. CDR3 sequence: CASSSFGLAGGSSYEQYF. The CDR3 region has the DNA TGCGCCAGCAGCTCCTTCGGACTAGCGGGGGGTAGCTCCTACGAGCAGTACTTC.

The chain uses TRBV4-3 and TRBJ2-7; 7 bases are shared with TRBD2. V gave up 3 bases and J gave up 3 bases; unmatched junction bases: 8. Germline CDR1 LGHNA, CDR2 YSLEER. This CDR3 has 15 amino acids. The CDR3 spells CASSHRWGGNYEQYF. The CDR3 bases are TGCGCCAGCAGCCATCGTTGGGGGGGGAACTACGAGCAGTACTTC.

The chain joins TRBV6-5 to TRBJ2-3; a possible D gene is TRBD2 (6 bases). Germline V gene data show CDR1 as MNHEY and CDR2 as SVGAGI. The CDR3 has 14 amino acids. The V and J ends lost 8 bases and 0 bases respectively, with 12 bases between them. The DNA of the CDR3 is TGTGCCAGCCGACGGGACTTTAGCACAGATACGCAGTATTTT. Translation: CASRRDFSTDTQYF.

In DNA form, the CDR3 reads TGCGCCAGCAGCTTAATAAGCGAGACCCAGTACTTC. This translates into CASSLISETQYF. The chain carries TRBV5-1 and TRBJ2-5; D gene unclear. The CDR3 loop spans 12 amino acids. V was cut by 2 bases and J by 5 bases, with 7 bases left in between. From germline, CDR1 is SGHRS and CDR2 YFSETQ.

This clone turned up a few times. The genes are TRBV2 and TRBJ1-5; 7 nucleotides align to TRBD1. The germline gives CDR1 SNHLY, CDR2 FYNNEI. The junction had 7 bases not matched to a gene; V was cut back by 4 bases and J by 7 bases. The CDR3 extends over 14 amino acids. The CDR3 DNA is TGTGCCAGCAGTGGACAGGGCGTCAACCAGCCCCAGCATTTT. It translates to CASSGQGVNQPQHF. The full variable domain, with the rest looked up from reference TRBV2 and TRBJ1-5, is EPEVTQTPSHQVTQMGQEVILRCVPISNHLYFYWYRQILGQKVEFLVSFYNNEISEKSEIFDDQFSVERPDGSNFTLKIRSTKLEDSAMYFCASSGQGVNQPQHFGDGTRLSIL.

The chain carries TRBV27 and TRBJ1-2; 7 bases match TRBD1. The CDR3 runs 13 residues. The J segment lost 3 bases and the V segment lost 6 bases, leaving 4 bases of the junction unmatched. Germline values: CDR1 MNHEY, CDR2 SMNVEV (reference sequence). CDR3 sequence: CASRGQSHYGYTF. The CDR3 bases are TGTGCCAGCAGGGGACAGAGCCACTATGGCTACACCTTC.